The 6 T cell receptor beta chains listed next were all sequenced from one sample in a study of radiotherapy plus CTLA-4 blockade in lung cancer. Sequencing was performed with immunoSEQ multiplex PCR; in TCRdb, only in-frame clones are kept and a portion is missing. This sample has approximately 81,000 clones; around 78% occur once, and the top ten carry 3.5% to 4.5%. Sequenced material: peripheral blood, taken from a patient treated with radiotherapy plus ipilimumab. These receptors originate from a human donor with non-small cell lung cancer who had a partial response to radiotherapy plus ipilimumab. Some clones in this sample may be carry-over from other donors' samples.

In this sample, this clone turned up a few times. V is TRBV6-5 and J is TRBJ1-2, with TRBD1 matching 7 bases. CDR1 and CDR2 from the germline V gene are MNHEY and SVGAGI. The CDR3 totals 14 residues. With V trimmed by 6 bases and J by 2 bases, 6 bases remained unmatched. In nucleotides, the CDR3 is TGTGCCAGCAGCCGACAGGGTTCAAACTATGGCTACACCTTC. Amino acid sequence: CASSRQGSNYGYTF.

The chain uses TRBV9 and TRBJ1-2, with 7 bases fitting TRBD1. After removal of 4 bases from V and 4 bases from J, the junction contained 13 bases not matched to a gene. Germline loops: CDR1 SGDLS, CDR2 YYNGEE. The CDR3 loop spans 16 amino acids. Written as DNA, the CDR3 is TGTGCCAGCAGCACAGGACAGGACCCACGGGGCTATGGCTACACCTTC. Encoded protein: CASSTGQDPRGYGYTF. Using reference TRBV9 and TRBJ1-2 for the parts outside the CDR3, the full variable domain is DSGVTQTPKHLITATGQRVTLRCSPRSGDLSVYWYQQSLDQGLQFLIQYYNGEERAKGNILERFSAQQFPDLHSELNLSSLELGDSALYFCASSTGQDPRGYGYTFGSGTRLTVV.

The chain carries TRBV4-3 and TRBJ2-1; 11 bases match TRBD2. From germline, CDR1 is LGHNA and CDR2 YSLEER. This CDR3 is built from 16 residues. V was clipped by 4 bases and J by 7 bases; unmatched bases: 9. DNA for the CDR3: TGCGCCAGCAGCCCATCCTTAGCGGGGGGGCAAAATGAGCAGTTCTTC. Its translation is CASSPSLAGGQNEQFF.

This chain connects TRBV29-1 to TRBJ2-1, with a tentative D call TRBD2 (6 bases). Germline-derived CDR1 and CDR2 are SQVTM and ANQGSEA. The V and J ends lost 0 bases and 7 bases respectively, with 13 bases between them. This CDR3 spans 14 amino acids. The CDR3 DNA reads as TGCAGCGTTGAAGATCGGGAGAGGTTTAATGAGCAGTTCTTC. Its protein product is CSVEDRERFNEQFF.

The rearrangement joins TRBV29-1 to TRBJ1-2; 8 bases map to TRBD1. CDR1 and CDR2 (germline): SQVTM, ANQGSEA. There are 14 residues in the CDR3. Trimming cost V 7 bases and J 4 bases; bases outside gene matches: 11. CDR3 coding DNA: TGCAGCGCTGGAGGGGACAGGTTGGGCTATGGCTACACCTTC. Amino acids: CSAGGDRLGYGYTF.

CDR3 in amino acids: CASSLAGRSGNTIYF. The CDR3 DNA is TGTGCCAGCAGTTTGGCAGGGCGCTCTGGAAACACCATATATTTT. The V and J genes are TRBV27 and TRBJ1-3; tentatively, D is TRBD1 (5 bases). The V gene's germline CDR1 is MNHEY and CDR2 SMNVEV (reference sequence). The V end lost 3 bases, the J end lost 0 bases, and 9 bases lay between the germline ends. This CDR3 has 15 residues.